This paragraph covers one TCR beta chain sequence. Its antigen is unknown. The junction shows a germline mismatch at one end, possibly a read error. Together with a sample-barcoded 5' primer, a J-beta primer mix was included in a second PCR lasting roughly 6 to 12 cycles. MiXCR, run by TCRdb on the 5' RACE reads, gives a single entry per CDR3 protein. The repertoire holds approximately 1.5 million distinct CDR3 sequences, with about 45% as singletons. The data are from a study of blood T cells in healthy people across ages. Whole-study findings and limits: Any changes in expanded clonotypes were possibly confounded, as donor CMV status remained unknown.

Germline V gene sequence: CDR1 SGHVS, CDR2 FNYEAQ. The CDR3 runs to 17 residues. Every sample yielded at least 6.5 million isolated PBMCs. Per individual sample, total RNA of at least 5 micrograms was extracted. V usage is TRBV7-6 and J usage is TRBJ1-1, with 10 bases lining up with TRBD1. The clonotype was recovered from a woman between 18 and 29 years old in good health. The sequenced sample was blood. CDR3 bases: TGTGCCGGCAGCCTATACGGGGGGACAGGGGCGAACACTGAAGCTTTCTTT. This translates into CAGSLYGGTGANTEAFF.